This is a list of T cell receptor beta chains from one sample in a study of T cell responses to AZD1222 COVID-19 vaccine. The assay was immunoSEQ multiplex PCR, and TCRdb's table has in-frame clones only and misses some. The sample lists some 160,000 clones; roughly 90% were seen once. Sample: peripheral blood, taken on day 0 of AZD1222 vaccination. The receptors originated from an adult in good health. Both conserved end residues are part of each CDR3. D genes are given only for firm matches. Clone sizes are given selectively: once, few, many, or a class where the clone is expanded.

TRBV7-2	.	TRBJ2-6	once	TGTGCCAGCCGGCCGGGCTCTTCTGGGGCCAACGTCCTGACTTTC	CASRPGSSGANVLTF
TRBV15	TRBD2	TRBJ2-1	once	TGTGCCACCAGCAAAGAAACTAGCGGGGACTACAATGAGCAGTTCTTC	CATSKETSGDYNEQFF
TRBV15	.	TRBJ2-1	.	TGTGCCACCAGCAGAGATCTGGATAGGGGCGCCTCCTACAATGAGCAGTTCTTC	CATSRDLDRGASYNEQFF
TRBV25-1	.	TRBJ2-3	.	TGTGCCAGCAGTGGCAGCACAGATACGCAGTATTTT	CASSGSTDTQYF
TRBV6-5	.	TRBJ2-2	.	TGTGCCAGCAGTTACGTCGGGCCAGCGAGGGTCGGGGAGCTGTTTTTT	CASSYVGPARVGELFF
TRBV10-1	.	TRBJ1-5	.	TGCGCCAGCAGTGAAAGGCGAGGGGAGCCCCAGCATTTT	CASSERRGEPQHF
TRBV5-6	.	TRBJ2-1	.	TGTGCCAGCAGCTTGGGCCACGGGGGCTCCTACAATGAGCAGTTCTTC	CASSLGHGGSYNEQFF
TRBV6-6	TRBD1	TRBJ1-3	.	TGTGCCAGCGGGTGGACAGGACTAAACACCATATATTTT	CASGWTGLNTIYF
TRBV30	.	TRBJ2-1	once	TGTGCCTGGACCCCTCTTATTAGCTCCTACAATGAGCAGTTCTTC	CAWTPLISSYNEQFF
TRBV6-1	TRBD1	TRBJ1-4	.	TGTGCCAGCAGTGGACAGGGGATTGCAACTAATGAAAAACTGTTTTTT	CASSGQGIATNEKLFF
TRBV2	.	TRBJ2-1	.	TGTGCCACAACCCGTGGAGGTTCCAATGAGCAGTTCTTC	CATTRGGSNEQFF
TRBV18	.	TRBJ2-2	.	TGTGCCAGCTCACCTCGAACCGGGGAGCTGTTTTTT	CASSPRTGELFF
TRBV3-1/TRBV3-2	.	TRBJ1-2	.	TGTGCCAGCAGCCAAGAAGGTCCAGGAACAAACTATGGCTACACCTTC	CASSQEGPGTNYGYTF
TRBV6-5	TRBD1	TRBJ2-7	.	TGTGCCAGCAGTTACGGTGTGGGACAGGGGAGGTACGAGCAGTACTTC	CASSYGVGQGRYEQYF
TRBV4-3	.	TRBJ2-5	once	TGCGCCAGCAGCCAAGATAGGATACGAGAGACCCAGTACTTC	CASSQDRIRETQYF
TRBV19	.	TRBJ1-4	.	TGTGCCAGTAGTATAACCGCAACTAATGAAAAACTGTTTTTT	CASSITATNEKLFF
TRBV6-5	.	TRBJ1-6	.	TGTGCCAGCAGCGTCCTGATGGATAATTCACCCCTCCACTTT	CASSVLMDNSPLHF
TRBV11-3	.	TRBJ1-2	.	TGTGCCAGCGGCCCGGGGGGGAGTGAGGGCTACACCTTC	CASGPGGSEGYTF
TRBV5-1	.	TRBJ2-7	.	TGCGCCAGCAGCTTGATGAGTCAGGGGCGCGGCGACGAGCAGTACTTC	CASSLMSQGRGDEQYF
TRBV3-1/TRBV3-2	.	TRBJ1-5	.	TGTGCCAGCAGCCTTCAGCGGGGCCAGCCCCAGCATTTT	CASSLQRGQPQHF
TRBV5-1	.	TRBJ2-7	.	TGCGCCAGCAGCCCACCACTAGGGGCGCGGGACGAGCAGTACTTC	CASSPPLGARDEQYF
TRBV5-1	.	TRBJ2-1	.	TGCGCCAGCAGCTTCGGAAGGAGTTACAATGAGCAGTTCTTC	CASSFGRSYNEQFF
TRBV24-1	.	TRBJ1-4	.	TGTGCCACCAGTGACCCGAAAGGGTCCCAGAGGGAAAAACTGTTTTTT	CATSDPKGSQREKLFF
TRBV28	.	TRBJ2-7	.	TGTGCCAGCAGTTTAAGAGGTCGCCTCTCCTACGAGCAGTACTTC	CASSLRGRLSYEQYF
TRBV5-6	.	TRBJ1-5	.	TGTGCCAGCAGCTTCCAGGGCCGTCAGCCCCAGCATTTT	CASSFQGRQPQHF
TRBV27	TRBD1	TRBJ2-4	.	TGTGCCAGCAGTTTCCTAACCGGGACAGGGGGCGCAAACATTCAGTACTTC	CASSFLTGTGGANIQYF
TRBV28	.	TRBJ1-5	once	TGTGCCAGCAGCCTTCAATACAGGGTTCCTGGTTTCGGCAATCAGCCCCAGCATTTT	CASSLQYRVPGFGNQPQHF
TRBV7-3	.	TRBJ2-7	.	TGTGCCAGCAGCTTAAGGGCGGAAGGATACGAGCAGTACTTC	CASSLRAEGYEQYF
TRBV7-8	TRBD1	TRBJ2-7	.	TGTGCCAGCAGCCCAAGTGTGGGACAGGGGGCTTGGGAGCAGTACTTC	CASSPSVGQGAWEQYF
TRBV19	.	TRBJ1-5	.	TGTGCCAGTAGTATGGGAACCCGGACGCGGCGGTATAGCAATCAGCCCCAGCATTTT	CASSMGTRTRRYSNQPQHF
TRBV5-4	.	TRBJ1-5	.	TGTGCCAGCAGCTTGGCAATGGATCAGCCCCAGCATTTT	CASSLAMDQPQHF
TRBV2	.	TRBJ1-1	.	TGTGCCAGCAAATCAAGGGCGGGATTAAGCACTGAAGCTTTCTTT	CASKSRAGLSTEAFF
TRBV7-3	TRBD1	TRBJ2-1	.	TGTGCCAGCAGCCCCAGGGGGTCTAGCTCCTACAATGAGCAGTTCTTC	CASSPRGSSSYNEQFF
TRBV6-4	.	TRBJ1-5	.	TGTGCCAGCAGCCGAGAAAGCAATCAGCCCCAGCATTTT	CASSRESNQPQHF
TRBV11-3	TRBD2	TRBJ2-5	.	TGTGCCAGCAGCTCCCGCGGCGTAGCGGGACAAGAGACCCAGTACTTC	CASSSRGVAGQETQYF
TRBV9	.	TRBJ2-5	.	TGTGCCAGCAGCGTAGGGGGGCTGCCTACGGAGACCCAGTACTTC	CASSVGGLPTETQYF
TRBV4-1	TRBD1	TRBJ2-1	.	TGCGCCAGCAGCCACCATCCCCGGGACAGCTACAATGAGCAGTTCTTC	CASSHHPRDSYNEQFF
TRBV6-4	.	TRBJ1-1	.	TGTGCCACTCCAGCTCGGGAGAACACTGAAGCTTTCTTT	CATPARENTEAFF
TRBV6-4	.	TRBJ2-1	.	TGTGCCAGCAGTGACTCGAGTAAGGTCCTTAGGAATGAGCAGTTCTTC	CASSDSSKVLRNEQFF
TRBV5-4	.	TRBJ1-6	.	TGTGCCAGCAGCGCCCGGGGCCCCAATTCACCCCTCCACTTT	CASSARGPNSPLHF
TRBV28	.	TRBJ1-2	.	TGTGCCAGCAGTGCCCCCGAACTCTTCTATGGCTACACCTTC	CASSAPELFYGYTF
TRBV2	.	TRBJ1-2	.	TGTGCCAGCAGTGAAGCTTCCAGGGCAGGTAGTGGCTACACCTTC	CASSEASRAGSGYTF
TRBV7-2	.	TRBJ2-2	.	TGTGCCAGCAGCTTGGCGGGAATGTCCGGGGAGCTGTTTTTT	CASSLAGMSGELFF
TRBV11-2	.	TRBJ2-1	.	TGTGCCAGCAGCTTAGCTCCCTACAATGAGCAGTTCTTC	CASSLAPYNEQFF
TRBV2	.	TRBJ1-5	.	TGTGCCAGCAGTGACGTCTACACGACCAATCAGCCCCAGCATTTT	CASSDVYTTNQPQHF
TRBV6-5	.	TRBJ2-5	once	TGTGCCAGCAGTTACGGTCAGGGGCAAGAGACCCAGTACTTC	CASSYGQGQETQYF
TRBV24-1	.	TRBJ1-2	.	TGTGCCACCAGTGATAACGGGCGCCGCTATGGCTACACCTTC	CATSDNGRRYGYTF
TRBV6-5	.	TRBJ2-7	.	TGTGCCAGCAACCCGCGCCTTACCCGGGGATACGAGCAGTACTTC	CASNPRLTRGYEQYF
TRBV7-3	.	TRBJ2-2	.	TGTGCCAGCAGCTTAGGTCTGGGGGAGCTGTTTTTT	CASSLGLGELFF
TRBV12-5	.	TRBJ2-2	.	TGTGCTAGTGGTTTGGCCCTGAACACCGGGGAGCTGTTTTTT	CASGLALNTGELFF
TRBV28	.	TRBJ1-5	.	TGTGCCAGCAAGAAGCAGTATCAGCCCCAGCATTTT	CASKKQYQPQHF
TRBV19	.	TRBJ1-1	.	TGTGCCAGTACCCCGGGGGGGCAGGGCCGGAAGAACACTGAAGCTTTCTTT	CASTPGGQGRKNTEAFF
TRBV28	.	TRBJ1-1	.	TGTGCCAGCAGTTTAGGGGGAGGAAACACTGAAGCTTTCTTT	CASSLGGGNTEAFF
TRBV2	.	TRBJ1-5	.	TGTGCCAGCAGTGGGAGAATTAGCAATCAGCCCCAGCATTTT	CASSGRISNQPQHF
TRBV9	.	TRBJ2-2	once	TGTGCCAGCAGCCATGACACCGGGGAGCTGTTTTTT	CASSHDTGELFF